This TCR beta chain was sequenced during a study of a mutant IDH1 vaccine in newly diagnosed glioma. Trimming cost V 4 bases and J 7 bases; bases outside gene matches: 8. Germline V gene data show CDR1 as LGHNA and CDR2 as YNFKEQ. This CDR3 spans 14 amino acids. The data were produced by immunoSEQ multiplex PCR, yet TCRdb's version contains in-frame clones alone and is incomplete. The sample has 40,000 to 45,000 clones, around 82% seen once. The table lists this clone with a few counts. Its antigen is currently unknown. Documented time point: week 47, end of study. The study gave 300 ug of mutant IDH1 20-mer peptide per vaccine dose, with topical imiquimod.

The chain joins TRBV4-2 to TRBJ1-1; TRBD1 matches at 8 bases. The sequence came from a man younger than 35 with glioma. Some clones in this sample may be carry-over from other donors' samples. The specimen was PBMCs, collected from a glioma patient whose treatment included an IDH1 peptide vaccine. The CDR3 region is CASSPVDREGEAFF. In DNA, the CDR3 is TGTGCCAGCAGCCCCGTGGACAGGGAGGGTGAAGCTTTCTTT.